This passage covers 27 T cell receptor beta chains from one sample sequenced in a study of blood T cell repertoires in COVID-19. Libraries were prepared by immunoSEQ multiplex PCR; TCRdb keeps only in-frame clonotypes and omits some of them. The sample yields around 140,000 clones, about nine tenths seen once. The specimen sequenced was peripheral blood. The receptors here all came from a woman between 45 and 60 years old with acute or convalescent COVID-19.

CDR3 DNA: TGTGCCAGCAGCTTGGACAGTCACAATCAGCCCCAGCATTTT. Protein: CASSLDSHNQPQHF. V is TRBV5-8 and J is TRBJ1-5, with no clear D. Trimming stripped 0 bases from V and 3 bases from J, with 7 bases between. Germline values: CDR1 SGHTS, CDR2 YDEGEE. The CDR3 extends over 14 amino acids.

The genes are TRBV4-2 and TRBJ1-5; TRBD1 agrees at 10 bases. The CDR3 runs to 17 residues. Germline V gives CDR1 LGHNA, CDR2 YNFKEQ. J lost 3 bases, V lost 0 bases, and 5 bases had no gene match. In DNA, the CDR3 is TGTGCCAGCAGCCAAGAAGAGACAGGGGGCTTCAATCAGCCCCAGCATTTT. Its protein product is CASSQEETGGFNQPQHF.

The sample holds one count of this clone. The chain recombines TRBV2 with TRBJ1-4; tentative D call: TRBD1 (5 bases). Looked up from germline, CDR1 is SNHLY and CDR2 is FYNNEI. The CDR3 consists of 14 residues. The V and J ends lost 6 bases and 8 bases respectively, with 16 bases between them. The DNA for the CDR3 is TGTGCCAGCAGGCTCCGGGACGGGAGAGAAAAACTGTTTTTT. It translates to CASRLRDGREKLFF.

The chain couples TRBV11-2 to TRBJ2-1; 8 bases fit TRBD2. Germline CDR1 is SGHAT and CDR2 is FQNNGV. Germline trimming cut 1 base from V and 6 bases from J; bases unmatched to any gene: 5. The CDR3 has 15 residues. Here the CDR3 DNA reads TGTGCCAGCAGCTTAGGAGCGGGAGATTTCAATGAGCAGTTCTTC. Amino acid sequence: CASSLGAGDFNEQFF.

This clone was observed a few times. The V call is TRBV7-2, the J call TRBJ2-7; the match to TRBD2 covers 8 bases. After removal of 4 bases from V and 0 bases from J, the junction contained 11 bases not matched to a gene. CDR1 is SGHTA, CDR2 FQGNSA, per germline. The CDR3 runs 17 residues. The CDR3 reads CASSYLLAGSSSYEQYF. CDR3 sequence (DNA): TGTGCCAGCAGCTACTTGCTAGCGGGCTCGAGCTCCTACGAGCAGTACTTC.

This chain links TRBV27 with TRBJ2-1; 11 bases are shared with TRBD2. The length of the CDR3 is 15 residues. Looked up from germline, CDR1 is MNHEY and CDR2 is SMNVEV (reference sequence). Losses at the gene ends were 5 bases for V and 4 bases for J; bases not matched to a gene: 4. CDR3 sequence (DNA): TGTGCCAGCAGTAAAACTAGCGGGAGTTACAATGAGCAGTTCTTC. Encoded protein: CASSKTSGSYNEQFF.

The chain joins TRBV27 to TRBJ1-1, with 12 nucleotides matching TRBD1. The CDR3 is 17 residues long. CDR1 MNHEY and CDR2 SMNVEV come from the germline V gene (reference sequence). The V and J ends lost 5 bases and 0 bases, in that order; junction bases with no gene match: 7. CDR3 bases: TGTGCCAGCAGTCCCGGGACAGGGGGCCACATGAACACTGAAGCTTTCTTT. Translated, it gives CASSPGTGGHMNTEAFF.

This clone was observed a single time. V gene TRBV6-5 combines with J gene TRBJ1-3; weak D call: TRBD1 (5 bases). The germline V and J ends were trimmed by 4 bases and 2 bases, with 12 bases remaining between them. Germline V gives CDR1 MNHEY, CDR2 SVGAGI. The CDR3 runs to 15 residues. The CDR3 nucleotides are TGTGCCAGCAGTTTCTATGGGGGGGCTGGAAACACCATATATTTT. It codes for CASSFYGGAGNTIYF.

The genes are TRBV5-1 and TRBJ2-1; TRBD1 aligns across 7 bases. V trimming: 4 bases; J trimming: 4 bases; junction bases outside the gene matches: 11. This CDR3 has 16 residues. Germline assignment: CDR1 SGHRS and CDR2 YFSETQ. Here the CDR3 reads CASSHIRDSFYNEQFF. CDR3 sequence (DNA): TGCGCCAGCAGCCACATCCGGGACAGTTTTTACAATGAGCAGTTCTTC.

This clone appeared many times. This chain joins TRBV6-5 and TRBJ2-1, with 9 nucleotides matching TRBD2. CDR1 is MNHEY and CDR2 is SVGAGI in the germline V gene. The CDR3 totals 14 residues. V shed 1 base and J 6 bases; nucleotides not matched to a gene: 1. Here the CDR3 reads CASSYLRGGNEQFF. CDR3 nucleotides: TGTGCCAGCAGTTACTTGCGGGGGGGCAATGAGCAGTTCTTC.

CDR3 sequence reads: CASSPGGAAKNIQYF. The CDR3 DNA sequence: TGTGCCAGCAGCCCCGGGGGGGCAGCCAAAAACATTCAGTACTTC. The chain joins TRBV11-3 to TRBJ2-4, with 8 nucleotides matching TRBD2. The CDR3 has 15 residues. Trimming took 5 bases from V and 0 from J; bases not matched to a gene: 3. Germline assignment: CDR1 SGHNT and CDR2 YENEEA.

This chain links TRBV11-3 with TRBJ2-1; TRBD2 matches 7 bases. This CDR3 region has 15 residues. V shed 1 base and J 0 bases; nucleotides not matched to a gene: 0. Germline V gene data show CDR1 as SGHNT and CDR2 as YENEEA. In DNA, the CDR3 is TGTGCCAGCAGCTTAGTAGCGGGCTCCTACAATGAGCAGTTCTTC. This encodes CASSLVAGSYNEQFF.

The rearrangement links TRBV18 to TRBJ1-5, with D maybe TRBD1 (6 bases). Deletions cut 2 bases from V and 3 bases from J, with 11 bases between. CDR1 and CDR2 from the germline V gene are KGHSH and LQKENI. This CDR3 is 15 amino acids long. The CDR3 DNA reads as TGTGCCAGCTCACCATTGCGACAGGCCAATCAGCCCCAGCATTTT. Translation gives CASSPLRQANQPQHF.

This clone was seen once. The chain uses TRBV4-1 and TRBJ1-6; 7 bases match TRBD1. The length of the CDR3 is 18 residues. Germline V gene data show CDR1 as MGHRA and CDR2 as YSYEKL. V gave up 0 bases and J gave up 4 bases; unmatched junction bases: 9. Written as DNA, the CDR3 is TGCGCCAGCAGCCAAGAAGTCTCATGGGACAGTTATAATTCACCCCTCCACTTT. Its protein product is CASSQEVSWDSYNSPLHF.

This clone showed up just once. The chain has TRBV28 and TRBJ2-7; D remains unclear. CDR1 is MDHEN, CDR2 SYDVKM, per germline. The CDR3 is made up of 16 amino acids. V dropped 1 base and J dropped 0 bases, with 13 bases sitting between them. CDR3 sequence (DNA): TGTGCCAGCAGTTTATACATCGCGGCTGCCTCCTACGAGCAGTACTTC. Its translation is CASSLYIAAASYEQYF.

J is TRBJ2-3 and V is TRBV18; the D gene is possibly TRBD2 (5 bases). Germline CDR1 is KGHSH and CDR2 is LQKENI. The CDR3 totals 15 residues. V lost 5 bases and J lost 2, with 14 bases in between. CDR3 loop: CASSSIRTPTDTQYF. CDR3 bases: TGTGCCAGCTCATCAATACGGACTCCCACAGATACGCAGTATTTT.

The chain links TRBV5-1 to TRBJ1-1; D perhaps matches TRBD1 (5 bases). V was shortened by 4 bases and J by 2 bases, with 18 bases between the two germline ends. This CDR3 has 16 residues. Per germline, CDR1 SGHRS and CDR2 YFSETQ. CDR3 region: CASSRGASWRNTEAFF. The CDR3 region has the DNA TGCGCCAGCAGCCGCGGGGCATCCTGGAGAAACACTGAAGCTTTCTTT.

The rearrangement joins TRBV6-5 to TRBJ2-1, with D uncertain. Trimming left V 7 bases short and J 5 bases short, with 9 bases between. The CDR3 runs 12 residues. The germline V gene has CDR1 MNHEY and CDR2 SVGAGI. The CDR3 here is CASTLIDNEQFF. The CDR3 nucleotides are TGTGCCAGCACTCTGATAGACAATGAGCAGTTCTTC.

This clone was seen once. In DNA, the CDR3 is TGCGCCAGCAGTGATGGGGGCGCGAACACTGAAGCTTTCTTT. This gives the protein CASSDGGANTEAFF. The chain has TRBV10-2 and TRBJ1-1; tentative D call: TRBD1 (6 bases). V gave up 3 bases and J gave up 1 base, with 9 bases separating them. Germline CDR1 WSHSY, CDR2 SAAADI. This CDR3 spans 14 amino acids.

This chain uses TRBV5-1 with TRBJ2-1, with 15 bases that match TRBD2. The V gene's germline CDR1 is SGHRS and CDR2 YFSETQ. The CDR3 has 15 residues. Trimming took 4 bases from V and 7 from J; bases not matched to a gene: 3. CDR3 coding DNA: TGCGCCAGCAGCGTGGGGACTAGCGGGAGGAATGAGCAGTTCTTC. Translated: CASSVGTSGRNEQFF.

The chain joins TRBV24-1 to TRBJ2-2; TRBD1 matches at 9 bases. The CDR3 covers 16 residues. Germline CDR1 is KGHDR and CDR2 is SFDVKD. Unmatched junction bases numbered 10, after V lost 7 bases and J lost 5 bases. The CDR3: CATSLRGTGITGELFF. The DNA of the CDR3 is TGTGCCACCAGCCTTAGAGGGACAGGGATTACCGGGGAGCTGTTTTTT.

This chain uses TRBV6-1 with TRBJ2-6; 10 nucleotides agree with TRBD1. Germline trimming cut 3 bases from V and 2 bases from J; bases unmatched to any gene: 1. Germline-derived CDR1 and CDR2 are MNHNS and SASEGT. This CDR3 region has 16 residues. CDR3 bases: TGTGCCAGCAGTGAGGGACAGGGGACTGGGGCCAACGTCCTGACTTTC. Translating gives CASSEGQGTGANVLTF.

In regard to this clone: Other DNA sequences in the same sample also yield this CDR3. The V and J genes are TRBV2 and TRBJ1-5; D uncertain. Germline assignment: CDR1 SNHLY and CDR2 FYNNEI. V was shortened by 0 bases and J by 1 base, with 4 bases between the two germline ends. The CDR3 is 14 amino acids. CDR3 residues: CASSEARSNQPQHF. DNA for the CDR3: TGTGCCAGCAGTGAAGCACGGAGCAATCAGCCCCAGCATTTT. The complete variable domain, with remaining parts taken from reference TRBV2 and TRBJ1-5, reads EPEVTQTPSHQVTQMGQEVILRCVPISNHLYFYWYRQILGQKVEFLVSFYNNEISEKSEIFDDQFSVERPDGSNFTLKIRSTKLEDSAMYFCASSEARSNQPQHFGDGTRLSIL.

The chain employs TRBV27 and TRBJ1-4, with TRBD1 matching 10 bases. The CDR3 is 16 residues long. V trimming: 4 bases; J trimming: 6 bases; junction bases outside the gene matches: 8. Germline CDR1 MNHEY, CDR2 SMNVEV (reference sequence). CDR3 region: CASSSRPGTGDEKLFF. DNA of the CDR3: TGTGCCAGCAGTTCTAGACCGGGGACAGGGGATGAAAAACTGTTTTTT.

This chain connects TRBV27 to TRBJ2-7, with 8 bases lining up with TRBD2. The CDR3 covers 13 residues. V trimming: 3 bases; J trimming: 3 bases; junction bases outside the gene matches: 1. Germline values: CDR1 MNHEY, CDR2 SMNVEV (reference sequence). The CDR3 region has the DNA TGTGCCAGCAGTTTCCGGGGGGGCTACGAGCAGTACTTC. Encoded protein: CASSFRGGYEQYF.

V and J are TRBV25-1 and TRBJ1-1, with D unclear. The CDR3 is 12 amino acids. Trimming left V 4 bases short and J 2 bases short, with 5 bases between. Germline values: CDR1 MGHDK, CDR2 SYGVNS. In nucleotides, the CDR3 is TGTGCCAGCAGTGGGAGCAACACTGAAGCTTTCTTT. Amino acid sequence: CASSGSNTEAFF.

The chain joins TRBV5-4 to TRBJ2-6; D is undetermined. Germline CDR1 SGHNT, CDR2 YYREEE (reference sequence). Trimming took 4 bases from V and 0 from J, leaving 5 bases between them. The CDR3 extends over 14 amino acids. The CDR3 region has the DNA TGTGCCAGCAGCCCCTTCTCTGGGGCCAACGTCCTGACTTTC. It codes for CASSPFSGANVLTF.